Described below is a single T cell receptor beta chain sequence and its context. As yet, its antigen is unknown. The data originate from a study of T cell repertoires in cytomegalovirus infection. Background on the study: CMV infection together with matching HLA type was indicated by public TCR beta signatures.

Germline V gene sequence: CDR1 SQVTM, CDR2 ANQGSEA. The CDR3 extends over 14 amino acids. Trimming at V came to 7 bases and at J to 0 bases, leaving 8 bases not matched to a gene. Using its own MiXCR run on the reads, TCRdb lists one record per CDR3 protein. The sample shows around 740,000 distinct CDR3 sequences, 35% of them seen only once. Findings of the study overall: Summed frequency of public TCR beta families distinguished CMV carriers with the relevant HLA.

This chain connects TRBV29-1 to TRBJ1-1, with 7 bases that match TRBD1. Sequenced: PBMCs. This receptor was taken from a human donor in good health (CMV status not recorded). Some clones in this sample may be carry-over from other donors' samples. The CDR3, as DNA: TGCAGCGCTGGCCCCGGGACAGTGAACACTGAAGCTTTCTTT. It specifies CSAGPGTVNTEAFF.